The rows below give T cell receptor beta chains drawn from one sample of a study of identifying expanded T cells in peripheral blood. Sequencing was performed with immunoSEQ multiplex PCR; in TCRdb, only in-frame clones are kept and a portion is missing. Among some 75,000 clones, 90% were seen once, and the ten largest hold roughly 3%. Sample: blood. The receptors originated from a person aged 18 to 70 in good health. The CDR3 runs from the conserved cysteine through the conserved F or W. Each record gives: V gene, J gene, clone size, D gene, CDR3 DNA, CDR3 protein. D genes are given only for firm matches. Clone size, where shown, is once, few, many, or a class for clones that have expanded.

V gene: TRBV19
J gene: TRBJ1-2
clone size: few
D gene: -
CDR3 DNA: TGTGCCAGTAGCCTCCCAGTGGGGCACTATGGCTACACCTTC
CDR3 protein: CASSLPVGHYGYTF

V gene: TRBV6-5
J gene: TRBJ2-1
clone size: -
D gene: -
CDR3 DNA: TGTGCCAGCAGTTACGGGATTGGGGACAATGAGCAGTTCTTC
CDR3 protein: CASSYGIGDNEQFF

V gene: TRBV18
J gene: TRBJ1-3
clone size: -
D gene: TRBD1
CDR3 DNA: TGTGCCAGCTCACCCTCCGGGACAGACAACATGAACACCATATATTTT
CDR3 protein: CASSPSGTDNMNTIYF

V gene: TRBV4-3
J gene: TRBJ1-4
clone size: -
D gene: TRBD1
CDR3 DNA: TGCGCCAGCAGCCAAGAGCCCTGGACAGGGCCTAATGAAAAACTGTTTTTT
CDR3 protein: CASSQEPWTGPNEKLFF

V gene: TRBV9
J gene: TRBJ1-4
clone size: -
D gene: TRBD1
CDR3 DNA: TGTGCCAGCAGCGTAGGCCGACAGGGGGCGCTTGATGAAAAACTGTTTTTT
CDR3 protein: CASSVGRQGALDEKLFF

V gene: TRBV5-4
J gene: TRBJ2-1
clone size: once
D gene: TRBD2
CDR3 DNA: TGTGCCAGCAGCTTGCCCTCCGGGGGGTACTACAATGAGCAGTTCTTC
CDR3 protein: CASSLPSGGYYNEQFF

V gene: TRBV4-3
J gene: TRBJ2-2
clone size: -
D gene: -
CDR3 DNA: TGCGCCAGCAGCGGATATAGGGACACCGGGGAGCTGTTTTTT
CDR3 protein: CASSGYRDTGELFF

V gene: TRBV5-1
J gene: TRBJ2-3
clone size: -
D gene: TRBD1
CDR3 DNA: TGCGCCAGCAGCTCCGGGACAGGGATCGCAGATACGCAGTATTTT
CDR3 protein: CASSSGTGIADTQYF

V gene: TRBV14
J gene: TRBJ1-5
clone size: -
D gene: -
CDR3 DNA: TGTGCCAGCAGCCAAGGGCTGGGTCAGCCCCAGCATTTT
CDR3 protein: CASSQGLGQPQHF

V gene: TRBV29-1
J gene: TRBJ1-2
clone size: -
D gene: TRBD1
CDR3 DNA: TGCAGCGTTGAAAAGACAGGGACGCACTATGGCTACACCTTC
CDR3 protein: CSVEKTGTHYGYTF

V gene: TRBV18
J gene: TRBJ2-5
clone size: -
D gene: TRBD2
CDR3 DNA: TGTGCCAGCTCACCCTCTAGCGGGGACGAGACCCAGTACTTC
CDR3 protein: CASSPSSGDETQYF

V gene: TRBV19
J gene: TRBJ1-3
clone size: -
D gene: -
CDR3 DNA: TGTGCCAGTAGTATAGATCTTCGGACAAACACCATATATTTT
CDR3 protein: CASSIDLRTNTIYF

V gene: TRBV30
J gene: TRBJ2-3
clone size: -
D gene: TRBD2
CDR3 DNA: TGTGCCTGGAGTGTGGCGGGGGTTGCAGATACGCAGTATTTT
CDR3 protein: CAWSVAGVADTQYF

V gene: TRBV7-2
J gene: TRBJ2-5
clone size: -
D gene: -
CDR3 DNA: TGTGCCAGCAGCTTAGTCGGGGGGCCCGCAGAGACCCAGTACTTC
CDR3 protein: CASSLVGGPAETQYF

V gene: TRBV6-6
J gene: TRBJ2-3
clone size: once
D gene: -
CDR3 DNA: TGTGCCAGCAGTTACGGCCATTTTGATACGCAGTATTTT
CDR3 protein: CASSYGHFDTQYF

V gene: TRBV19
J gene: TRBJ2-6
clone size: once
D gene: -
CDR3 DNA: TGTGCCAGTAGAACCGCTGGGGCCAACGTCCTGACTTTC
CDR3 protein: CASRTAGANVLTF

V gene: TRBV27
J gene: TRBJ1-2
clone size: -
D gene: -
CDR3 DNA: TGTGCCAGCACCGCTCAGGGGAACTATGGCTACACCTTC
CDR3 protein: CASTAQGNYGYTF

V gene: TRBV5-1
J gene: TRBJ1-4
clone size: once
D gene: -
CDR3 DNA: TGCGCCAGCAGCTTTGGCGGGTTAGGTGAAAAACTGTTTTTT
CDR3 protein: CASSFGGLGEKLFF

V gene: TRBV29-1
J gene: TRBJ1-2
clone size: few
D gene: -
CDR3 DNA: TGCAGCGGACTCAGGGGAGGCTATGGCTACACCTTC
CDR3 protein: CSGLRGGYGYTF

V gene: TRBV7-9
J gene: TRBJ1-1
clone size: -
D gene: TRBD1
CDR3 DNA: TGTGCCAGCAGCTTCCCCGGGACAGGTAACACTGAAGCTTTCTTT
CDR3 protein: CASSFPGTGNTEAFF

V gene: TRBV7-6
J gene: TRBJ2-2
clone size: -
D gene: -
CDR3 DNA: TGTGCCAGCAGCCACATTAGGGGTACCGGGGAGCTGTTTTTT
CDR3 protein: CASSHIRGTGELFF

V gene: TRBV9
J gene: TRBJ2-7
clone size: -
D gene: -
CDR3 DNA: TGTGCCAGCAGCCAAGCGGCATACTCCTACGAGCAGTACTTC
CDR3 protein: CASSQAAYSYEQYF

V gene: TRBV11-3
J gene: TRBJ2-5
clone size: -
D gene: -
CDR3 DNA: TGTGCCAGCAGCTTAAAGGCTCGGGTGGGAGAGGGCCAAGAGACCCAGTACTTC
CDR3 protein: CASSLKARVGEGQETQYF

V gene: TRBV28
J gene: TRBJ1-2
clone size: -
D gene: -
CDR3 DNA: TGTGCCAGCAGGGGGCGAAGGCGGTATGGCTACACCTTC
CDR3 protein: CASRGRRRYGYTF

V gene: TRBV19
J gene: TRBJ1-2
clone size: -
D gene: -
CDR3 DNA: TGTGCCAGTAGTTCCCTCGGGAGAGGCTACACCTTC
CDR3 protein: CASSSLGRGYTF

V gene: TRBV7-2
J gene: TRBJ2-7
clone size: once
D gene: -
CDR3 DNA: TGTGCCAGCAGCTTTTTGCCCATAATCTCCTACGAGCAGTACTTC
CDR3 protein: CASSFLPIISYEQYF

V gene: TRBV19
J gene: TRBJ1-1
clone size: -
D gene: -
CDR3 DNA: TGTGCCAGTAGTTCCACGAGGGACACTGAAGCTTTCTTT
CDR3 protein: CASSSTRDTEAFF

V gene: TRBV30
J gene: TRBJ2-3
clone size: few
D gene: TRBD2
CDR3 DNA: TGTGCCTGGAGTCGCCTAGCGGGGGTAGGCGGCACAGATACGCAGTATTTT
CDR3 protein: CAWSRLAGVGGTDTQYF

V gene: TRBV9
J gene: TRBJ2-3
clone size: -
D gene: -
CDR3 DNA: TGTGCCAGCAGCTTAGACGGATCGCAGTATTTT
CDR3 protein: CASSLDGSQYF

V gene: TRBV28
J gene: TRBJ2-7
clone size: -
D gene: TRBD1
CDR3 DNA: TGTGCCAGCAGTATCGGACAGGGGGCTTTCGAGCAGTACTTC
CDR3 protein: CASSIGQGAFEQYF

V gene: TRBV28
J gene: TRBJ1-3
clone size: -
D gene: -
CDR3 DNA: TGTGCCAGCAGTTTAGGGGTAAACACCATATATTTT
CDR3 protein: CASSLGVNTIYF